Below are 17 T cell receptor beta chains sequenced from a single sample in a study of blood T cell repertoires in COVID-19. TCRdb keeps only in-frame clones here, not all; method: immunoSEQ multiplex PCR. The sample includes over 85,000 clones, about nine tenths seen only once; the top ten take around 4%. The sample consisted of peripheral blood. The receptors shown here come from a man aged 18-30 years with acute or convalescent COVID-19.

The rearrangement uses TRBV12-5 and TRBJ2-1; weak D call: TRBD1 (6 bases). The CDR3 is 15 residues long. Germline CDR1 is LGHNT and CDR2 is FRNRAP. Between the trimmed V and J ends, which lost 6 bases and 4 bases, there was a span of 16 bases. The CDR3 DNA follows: TGTGCTAGTGGCCCTTTTGGGACAAATTACAATGAGCAGTTCTTC. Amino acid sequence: CASGPFGTNYNEQFF.

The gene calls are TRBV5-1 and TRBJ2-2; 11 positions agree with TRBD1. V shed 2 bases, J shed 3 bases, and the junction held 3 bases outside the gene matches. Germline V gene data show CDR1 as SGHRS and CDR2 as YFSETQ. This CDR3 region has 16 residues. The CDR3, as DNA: TGCGCCAGCAGCTTCCCGGGACAGGGGGACACCGGGGAGCTGTTTTTT. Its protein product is CASSFPGQGDTGELFF.

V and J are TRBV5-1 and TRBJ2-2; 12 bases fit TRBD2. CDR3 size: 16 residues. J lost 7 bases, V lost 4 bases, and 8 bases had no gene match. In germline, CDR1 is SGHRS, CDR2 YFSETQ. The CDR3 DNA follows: TGCGCCAGCAGCCCTAGACTAGCGGGAGAAGGCGGGGAGCTGTTTTTT. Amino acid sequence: CASSPRLAGEGGELFF.

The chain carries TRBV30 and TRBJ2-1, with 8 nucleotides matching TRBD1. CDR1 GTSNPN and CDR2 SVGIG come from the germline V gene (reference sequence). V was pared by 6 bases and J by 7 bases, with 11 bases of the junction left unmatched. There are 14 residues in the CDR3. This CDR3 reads CACHYGQGRNEQFF. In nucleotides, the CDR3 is TGTGCCTGCCACTATGGACAGGGACGGAATGAGCAGTTCTTC.

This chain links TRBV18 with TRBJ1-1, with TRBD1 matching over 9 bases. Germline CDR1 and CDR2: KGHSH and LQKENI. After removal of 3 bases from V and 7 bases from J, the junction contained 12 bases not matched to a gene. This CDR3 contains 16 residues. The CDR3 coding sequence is TGTGCCAGCTCACCTAGGGACAGGGTAGAAAGGGTTGAAGCTTTCTTT. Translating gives CASSPRDRVERVEAFF.

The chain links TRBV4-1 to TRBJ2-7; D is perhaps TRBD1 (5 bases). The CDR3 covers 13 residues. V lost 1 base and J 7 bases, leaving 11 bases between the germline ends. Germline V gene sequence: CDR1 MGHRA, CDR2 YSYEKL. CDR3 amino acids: CASSQVGTGEQYF. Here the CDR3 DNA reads TGCGCCAGCAGCCAAGTGGGCACAGGAGAGCAGTACTTC.

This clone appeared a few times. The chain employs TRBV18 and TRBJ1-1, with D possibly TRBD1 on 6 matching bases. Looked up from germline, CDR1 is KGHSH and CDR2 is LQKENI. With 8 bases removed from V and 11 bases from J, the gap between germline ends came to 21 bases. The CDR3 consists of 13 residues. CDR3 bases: TGTGCCAGCCTTGGGGGACACCTAATAGCGGCTTTCTTT. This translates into CASLGGHLIAAFF.

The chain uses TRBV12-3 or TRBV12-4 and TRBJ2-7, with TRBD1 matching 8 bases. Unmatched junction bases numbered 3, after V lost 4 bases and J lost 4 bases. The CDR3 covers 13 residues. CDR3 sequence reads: CASSSGGRYEQYF. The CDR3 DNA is TGTGCCAGCAGTTCAGGGGGCCGGTACGAGCAGTACTTC.

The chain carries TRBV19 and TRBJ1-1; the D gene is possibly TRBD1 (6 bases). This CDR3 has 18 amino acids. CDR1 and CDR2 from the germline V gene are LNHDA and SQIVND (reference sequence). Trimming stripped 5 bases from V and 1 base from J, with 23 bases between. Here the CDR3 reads CASSLPNWGNRANTEAFF. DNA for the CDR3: TGTGCCAGTAGTCTACCCAATTGGGGGAACAGGGCGAACACTGAAGCTTTCTTT.

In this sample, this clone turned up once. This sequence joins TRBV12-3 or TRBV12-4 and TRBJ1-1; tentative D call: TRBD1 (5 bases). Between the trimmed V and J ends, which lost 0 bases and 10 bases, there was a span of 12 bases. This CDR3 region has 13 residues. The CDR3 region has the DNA TGTGCCAGCAGTTTAGCAGGGGAGGTTTCAGCTTTCTTT. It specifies CASSLAGEVSAFF.

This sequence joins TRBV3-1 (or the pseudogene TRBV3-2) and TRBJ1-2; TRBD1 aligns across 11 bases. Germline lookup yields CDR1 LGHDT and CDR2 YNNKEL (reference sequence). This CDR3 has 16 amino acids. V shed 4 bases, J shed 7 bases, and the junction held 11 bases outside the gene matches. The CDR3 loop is CASSRGQGAQGSGYTF. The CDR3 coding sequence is TGTGCCAGCAGCCGAGGACAGGGGGCGCAAGGTTCTGGCTACACCTTC.

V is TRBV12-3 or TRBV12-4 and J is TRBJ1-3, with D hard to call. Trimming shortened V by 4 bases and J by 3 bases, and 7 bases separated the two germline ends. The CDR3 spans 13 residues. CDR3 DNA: TGTGCCAGCAGTTATATAGTTGGAAACACCATATATTTT. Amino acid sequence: CASSYIVGNTIYF.

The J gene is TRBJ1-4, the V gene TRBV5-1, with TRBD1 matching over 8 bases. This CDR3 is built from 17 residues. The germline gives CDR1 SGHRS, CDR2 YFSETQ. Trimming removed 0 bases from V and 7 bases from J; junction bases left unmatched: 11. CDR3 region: CASSLAVGTGIGEKLFF. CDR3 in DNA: TGCGCCAGCAGCTTGGCCGTGGGGACAGGTATCGGTGAAAAACTGTTTTTT.

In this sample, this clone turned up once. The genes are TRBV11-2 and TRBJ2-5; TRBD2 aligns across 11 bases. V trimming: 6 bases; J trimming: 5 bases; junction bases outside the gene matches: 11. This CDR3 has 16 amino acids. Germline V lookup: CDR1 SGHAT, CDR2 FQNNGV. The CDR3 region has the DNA TGTGCCAGCAGTCCGCGGACTAGCGGGCTCTGGGAGACCCAGTACTTC. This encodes CASSPRTSGLWETQYF.

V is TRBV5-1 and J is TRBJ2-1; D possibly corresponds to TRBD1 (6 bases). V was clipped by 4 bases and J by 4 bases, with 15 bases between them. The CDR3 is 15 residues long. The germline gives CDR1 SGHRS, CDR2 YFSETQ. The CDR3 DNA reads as TGCGCCAGCAGCACTGCAGGGGCCCGGTACAATGAGCAGTTCTTC. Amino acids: CASSTAGARYNEQFF.

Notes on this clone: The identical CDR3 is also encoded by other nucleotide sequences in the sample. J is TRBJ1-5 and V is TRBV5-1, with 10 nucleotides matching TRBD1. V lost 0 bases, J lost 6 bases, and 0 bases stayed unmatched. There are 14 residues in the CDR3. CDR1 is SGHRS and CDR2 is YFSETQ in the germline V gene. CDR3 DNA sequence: TGCGCCAGCAGCTTGGGGACAGGGGGTCAGCCCCAGCATTTT. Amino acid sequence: CASSLGTGGQPQHF.

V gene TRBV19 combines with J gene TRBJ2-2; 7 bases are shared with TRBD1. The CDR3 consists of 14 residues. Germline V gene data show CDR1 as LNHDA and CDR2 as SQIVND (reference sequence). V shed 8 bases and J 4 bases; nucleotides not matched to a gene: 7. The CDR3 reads CASGTQGSTGELFF. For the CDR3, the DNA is TGTGCCAGTGGGACACAGGGGAGCACCGGGGAGCTGTTTTTT. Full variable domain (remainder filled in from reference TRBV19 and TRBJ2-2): DGGITQSPKYLFRKEGQNVTLSCEQNLNHDAMYWYRQDPGQGLRLIYYSQIVNDFQKGDIAEGYSVSREKKESFPLTVTSAQKNPTAFYLCASGTQGSTGELFFGEGSRLTVL.